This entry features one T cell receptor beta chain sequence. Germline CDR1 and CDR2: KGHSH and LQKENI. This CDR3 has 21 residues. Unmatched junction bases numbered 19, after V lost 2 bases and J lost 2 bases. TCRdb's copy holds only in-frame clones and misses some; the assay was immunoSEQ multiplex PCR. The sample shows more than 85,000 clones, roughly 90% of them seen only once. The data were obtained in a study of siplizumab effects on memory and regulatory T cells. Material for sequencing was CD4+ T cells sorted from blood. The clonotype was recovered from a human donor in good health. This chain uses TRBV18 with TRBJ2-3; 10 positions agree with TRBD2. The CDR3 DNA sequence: TGTGCCAGCTCACCATTTCAGCCTATTAGCGGGGGGACCTCTTCCACAGATACGCAGTATTTT. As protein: CASSPFQPISGGTSSTDTQYF.